Listed below are T cell receptor beta chains from one sample, sequenced in a study of blood T cell repertoires in COVID-19. Produced via immunoSEQ multiplex PCR; TCRdb's table is partial and in-frame only. The profile covers about 240,000 clones, with 83% appearing a single time and about 3.9% taken by the ten largest. Sequenced: PBMCs or T cells enriched from blood (not recorded which). These receptors were taken from a woman in her forties who had been exposed to COVID-19. Each CDR3 is given with its conserved first and last residue. D genes are given only for firm matches. Some rows mark clone size as missing; the rest say once, few, many or name a class of expanded clone.

clone_size: -; cdr3_length: 12; v_call: TRBV6-5; d_call: -; j_call: TRBJ1-2; cdr3_aa: CASSLSGRGYTF; cdr3_nt: TGTGCCAGCAGTTTGTCAGGCAGGGGCTACACCTTC
clone_size: once; cdr3_length: 15; v_call: TRBV6-5; d_call: TRBD1; j_call: TRBJ2-7; cdr3_aa: CASSYVQGAVYEQYF; cdr3_nt: TGTGCCAGCAGTTACGTCCAGGGGGCGGTCTACGAGCAGTACTTC
clone_size: -; cdr3_length: 12; v_call: TRBV2; d_call: -; j_call: TRBJ1-1; cdr3_aa: CASRDMNTEAFF; cdr3_nt: TGTGCCAGCAGGGACATGAACACTGAAGCTTTCTTT
clone_size: -; cdr3_length: 16; v_call: TRBV12-5; d_call: -; j_call: TRBJ1-3; cdr3_aa: CASGLVLGISGNTIYF; cdr3_nt: TGTGCTAGTGGTTTGGTACTTGGTATCTCTGGAAACACCATATATTTT
clone_size: -; cdr3_length: 13; v_call: TRBV5-1; d_call: -; j_call: TRBJ1-2; cdr3_aa: CASSKDSLDGYTF; cdr3_nt: TGCGCCAGCAGCAAGGACAGCCTCGATGGCTACACCTTC
clone_size: -; cdr3_length: 16; v_call: TRBV24-1; d_call: TRBD1; j_call: TRBJ1-5; cdr3_aa: CATSGPGTGYEQPQHF; cdr3_nt: TGTGCCACCAGTGGCCCCGGGACAGGGTACGAACAGCCCCAGCATTTT
clone_size: -; cdr3_length: 15; v_call: TRBV7-2; d_call: TRBD2; j_call: TRBJ2-1; cdr3_aa: CASSLVAGDYNEQFF; cdr3_nt: TGTGCCAGCAGCTTAGTAGCGGGGGACTACAATGAGCAGTTCTTC
clone_size: few; cdr3_length: 15; v_call: TRBV2; d_call: TRBD1; j_call: TRBJ1-1; cdr3_aa: CASSGTGVMNTEAFF; cdr3_nt: TGTGCCAGCAGTGGGACAGGGGTTATGAACACTGAAGCTTTCTTT
clone_size: -; cdr3_length: 16; v_call: TRBV9; d_call: -; j_call: TRBJ2-3; cdr3_aa: CASSVKEGWGTDTQYF; cdr3_nt: TGTGCCAGCAGCGTAAAGGAGGGCTGGGGCACAGATACGCAGTATTTT
clone_size: -; cdr3_length: 15; v_call: TRBV6-5; d_call: -; j_call: TRBJ1-4; cdr3_aa: CASSPPPQGNEKLFF; cdr3_nt: TGTGCCAGCAGCCCCCCCCCGCAGGGGAATGAAAAACTGTTTTTT
clone_size: -; cdr3_length: 13; v_call: TRBV7-8; d_call: -; j_call: TRBJ2-3; cdr3_aa: CASSPGTTDTQYF; cdr3_nt: TGTGCCAGCAGCCCCGGGACTACAGATACGCAGTATTTT
clone_size: -; cdr3_length: 14; v_call: TRBV27; d_call: -; j_call: TRBJ2-7; cdr3_aa: CASSLRQGIHEQYF; cdr3_nt: TGTGCCAGCAGTCTACGGCAGGGGATACACGAGCAGTACTTC
clone_size: -; cdr3_length: 13; v_call: TRBV28; d_call: -; j_call: TRBJ2-2; cdr3_aa: CASTSPITGELFF; cdr3_nt: TGTGCCAGCACCTCCCCTATAACCGGGGAGCTGTTTTTT
clone_size: -; cdr3_length: 16; v_call: TRBV27; d_call: TRBD1; j_call: TRBJ2-7; cdr3_aa: CASRLSPGQGVEEQYF; cdr3_nt: TGTGCCAGCAGACTTTCTCCGGGACAGGGGGTAGAGGAGCAGTACTTC
clone_size: -; cdr3_length: 16; v_call: TRBV3-1/TRBV3-2; d_call: -; j_call: TRBJ1-4; cdr3_aa: CASSPNTGFTNEKLFF; cdr3_nt: TGTGCCAGCAGCCCCAACACAGGGTTCACTAATGAAAAACTGTTTTTT
clone_size: -; cdr3_length: 12; v_call: TRBV2; d_call: -; j_call: TRBJ1-6; cdr3_aa: CASSERGSPLHF; cdr3_nt: TGTGCCAGCAGTGAGCGGGGATCGCCCCTCCACTTT